This TCR beta chain was profiled in a study of T-cell memory formation after mild COVID-19. Overall study context: Largely, the TCR clusters proved donor specific. Whole-study findings and limits: Contracting clones localized mainly to CM and EM when CD4+ and mainly to EMRA when CD8+. Contracting clones from day 15 to 85 had balanced CD4/CD8; later expanders favoured CD4+.

A word on this clonotype: Its specificity is unknown.

A 5'RACE reaction primed in the constant segment made cDNA libraries of TCR alpha and TCR beta, and these carried sample barcodes and UMIs. TCRdb re-called the 5' RACE reads with MiXCR, one entry per CDR3 protein. Of 200,000 to 250,000 distinct CDR3 sequences detected, 8.5% to 9.5% appear once; the ten largest clones hold around 21%. Sequencing was carried out using PBMCs or a T cell subset sorted from them (not recorded which). This clonotype was obtained from a man aged 18-30 years who had mild COVID-19 (a few samples of this study predate the infection). Cell type and time point are not known.

CDR3 in amino acids: CASSGGVSNQPQHF. The CDR3 DNA sequence: TGTGCCAGCAGCGGGGGGGTTAGCAATCAGCCCCAGCATTTT. This chain joins TRBV5-6 and TRBJ1-5, with D perhaps matching TRBD1 (5 bases). Trimming shortened V by 4 bases and J by 0 bases, and 8 bases separated the two germline ends. Looked up from germline, CDR1 is SGHDT and CDR2 is YYEEEE. There are 14 residues in the CDR3.